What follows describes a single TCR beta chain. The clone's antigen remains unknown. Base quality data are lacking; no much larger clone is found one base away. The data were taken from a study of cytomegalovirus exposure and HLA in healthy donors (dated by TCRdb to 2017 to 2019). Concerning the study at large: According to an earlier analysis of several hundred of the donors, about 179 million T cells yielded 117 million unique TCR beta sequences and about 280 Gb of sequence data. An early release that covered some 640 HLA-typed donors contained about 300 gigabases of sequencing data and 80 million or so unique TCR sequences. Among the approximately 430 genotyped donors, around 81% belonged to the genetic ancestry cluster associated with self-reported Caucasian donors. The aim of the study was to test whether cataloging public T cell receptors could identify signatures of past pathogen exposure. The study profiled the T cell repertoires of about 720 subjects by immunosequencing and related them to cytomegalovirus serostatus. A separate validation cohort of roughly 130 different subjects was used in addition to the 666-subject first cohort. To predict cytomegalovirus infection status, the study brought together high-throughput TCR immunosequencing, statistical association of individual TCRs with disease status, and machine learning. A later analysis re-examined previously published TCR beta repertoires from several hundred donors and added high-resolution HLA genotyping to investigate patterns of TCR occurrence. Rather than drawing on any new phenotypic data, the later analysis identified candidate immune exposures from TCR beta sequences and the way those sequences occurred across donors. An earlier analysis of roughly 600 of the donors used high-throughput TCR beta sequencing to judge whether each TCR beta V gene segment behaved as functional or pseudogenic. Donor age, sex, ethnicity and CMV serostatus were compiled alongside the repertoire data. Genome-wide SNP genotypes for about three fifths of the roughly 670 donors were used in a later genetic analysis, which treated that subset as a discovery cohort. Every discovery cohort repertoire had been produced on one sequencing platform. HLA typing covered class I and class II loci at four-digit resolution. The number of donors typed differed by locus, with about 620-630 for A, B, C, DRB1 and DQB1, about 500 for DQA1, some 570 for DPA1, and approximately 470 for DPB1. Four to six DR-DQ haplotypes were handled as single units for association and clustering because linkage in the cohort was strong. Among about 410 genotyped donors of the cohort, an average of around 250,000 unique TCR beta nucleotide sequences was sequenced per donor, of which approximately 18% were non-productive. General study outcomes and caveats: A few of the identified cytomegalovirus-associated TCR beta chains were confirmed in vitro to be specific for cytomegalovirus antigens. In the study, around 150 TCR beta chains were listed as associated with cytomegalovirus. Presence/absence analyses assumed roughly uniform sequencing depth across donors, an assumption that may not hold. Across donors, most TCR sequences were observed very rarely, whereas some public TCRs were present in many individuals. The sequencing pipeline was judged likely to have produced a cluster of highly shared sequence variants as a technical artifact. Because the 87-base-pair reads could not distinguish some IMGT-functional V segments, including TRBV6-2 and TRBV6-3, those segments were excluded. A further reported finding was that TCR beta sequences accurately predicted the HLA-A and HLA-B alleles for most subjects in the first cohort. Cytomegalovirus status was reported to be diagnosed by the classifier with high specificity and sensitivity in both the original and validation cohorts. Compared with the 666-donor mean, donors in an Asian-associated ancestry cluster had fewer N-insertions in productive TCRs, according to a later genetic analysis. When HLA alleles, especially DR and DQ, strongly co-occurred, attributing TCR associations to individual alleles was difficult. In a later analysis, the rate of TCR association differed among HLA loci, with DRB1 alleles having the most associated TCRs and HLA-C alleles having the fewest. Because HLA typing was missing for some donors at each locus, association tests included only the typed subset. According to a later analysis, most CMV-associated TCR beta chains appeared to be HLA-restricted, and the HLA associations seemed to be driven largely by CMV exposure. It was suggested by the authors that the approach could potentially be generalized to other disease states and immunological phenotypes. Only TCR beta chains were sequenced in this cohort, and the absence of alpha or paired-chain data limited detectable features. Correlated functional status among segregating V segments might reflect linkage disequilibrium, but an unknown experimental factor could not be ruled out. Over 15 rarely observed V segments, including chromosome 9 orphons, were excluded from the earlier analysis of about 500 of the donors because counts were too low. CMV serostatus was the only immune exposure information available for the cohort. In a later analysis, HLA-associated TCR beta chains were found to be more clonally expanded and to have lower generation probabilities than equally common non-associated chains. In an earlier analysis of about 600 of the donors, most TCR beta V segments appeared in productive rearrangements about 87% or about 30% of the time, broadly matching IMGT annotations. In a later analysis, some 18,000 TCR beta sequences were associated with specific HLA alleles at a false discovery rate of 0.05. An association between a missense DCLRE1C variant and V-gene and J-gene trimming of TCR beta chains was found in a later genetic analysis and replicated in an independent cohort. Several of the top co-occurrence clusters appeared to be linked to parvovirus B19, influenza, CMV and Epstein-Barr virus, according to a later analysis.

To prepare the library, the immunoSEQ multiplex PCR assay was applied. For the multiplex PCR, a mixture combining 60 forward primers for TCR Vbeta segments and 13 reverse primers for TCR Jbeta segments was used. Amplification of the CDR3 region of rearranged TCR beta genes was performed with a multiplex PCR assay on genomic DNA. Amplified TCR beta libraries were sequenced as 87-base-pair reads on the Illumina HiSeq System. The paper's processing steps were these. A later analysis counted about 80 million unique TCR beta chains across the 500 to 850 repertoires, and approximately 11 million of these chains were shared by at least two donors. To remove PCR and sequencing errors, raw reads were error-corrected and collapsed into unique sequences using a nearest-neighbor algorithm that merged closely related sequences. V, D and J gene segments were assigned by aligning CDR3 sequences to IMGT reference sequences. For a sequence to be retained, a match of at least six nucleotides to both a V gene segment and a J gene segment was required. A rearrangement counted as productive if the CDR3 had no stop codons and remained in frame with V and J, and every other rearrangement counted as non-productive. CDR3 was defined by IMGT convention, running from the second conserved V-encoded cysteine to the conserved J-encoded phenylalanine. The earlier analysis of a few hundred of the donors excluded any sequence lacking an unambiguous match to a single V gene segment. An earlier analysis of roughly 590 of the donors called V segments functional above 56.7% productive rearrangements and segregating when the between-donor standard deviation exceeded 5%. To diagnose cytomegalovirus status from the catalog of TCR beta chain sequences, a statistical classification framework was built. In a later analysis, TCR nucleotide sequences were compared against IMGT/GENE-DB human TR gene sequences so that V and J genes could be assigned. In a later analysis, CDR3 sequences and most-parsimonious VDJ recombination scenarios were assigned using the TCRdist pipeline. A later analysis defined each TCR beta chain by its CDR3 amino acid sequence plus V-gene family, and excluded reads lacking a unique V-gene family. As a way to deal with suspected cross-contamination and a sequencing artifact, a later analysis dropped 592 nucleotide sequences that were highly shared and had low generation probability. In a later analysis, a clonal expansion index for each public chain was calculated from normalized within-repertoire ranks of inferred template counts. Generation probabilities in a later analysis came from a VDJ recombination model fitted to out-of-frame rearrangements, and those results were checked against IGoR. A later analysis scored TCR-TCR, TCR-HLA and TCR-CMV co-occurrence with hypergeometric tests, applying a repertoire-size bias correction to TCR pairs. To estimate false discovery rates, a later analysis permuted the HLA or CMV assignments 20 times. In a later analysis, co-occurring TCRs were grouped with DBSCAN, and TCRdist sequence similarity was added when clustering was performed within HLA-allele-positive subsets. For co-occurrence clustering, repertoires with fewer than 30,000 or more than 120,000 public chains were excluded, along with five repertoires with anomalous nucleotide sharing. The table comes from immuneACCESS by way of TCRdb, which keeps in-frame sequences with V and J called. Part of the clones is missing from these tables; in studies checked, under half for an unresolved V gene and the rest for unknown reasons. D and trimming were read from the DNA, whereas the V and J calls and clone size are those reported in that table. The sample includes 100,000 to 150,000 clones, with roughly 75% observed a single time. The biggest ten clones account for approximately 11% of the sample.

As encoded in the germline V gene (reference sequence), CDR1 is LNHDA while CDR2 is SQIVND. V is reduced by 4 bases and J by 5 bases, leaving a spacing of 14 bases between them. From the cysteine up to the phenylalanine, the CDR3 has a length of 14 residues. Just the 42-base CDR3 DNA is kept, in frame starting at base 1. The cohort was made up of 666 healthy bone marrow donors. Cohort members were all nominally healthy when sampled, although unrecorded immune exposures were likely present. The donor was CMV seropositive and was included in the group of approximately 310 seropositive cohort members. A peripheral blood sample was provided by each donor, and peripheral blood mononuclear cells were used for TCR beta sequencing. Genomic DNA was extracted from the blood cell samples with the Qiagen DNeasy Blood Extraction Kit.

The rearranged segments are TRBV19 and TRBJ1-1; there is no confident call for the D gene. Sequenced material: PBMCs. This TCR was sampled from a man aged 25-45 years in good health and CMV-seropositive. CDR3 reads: CASSTLRPGTEAFF. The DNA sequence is TGTGCCAGTAGTACACTCCGGCCCGGGACTGAAGCTTTCTTT. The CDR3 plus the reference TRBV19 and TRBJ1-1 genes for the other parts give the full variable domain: DGGITQSPKYLFRKEGQNVTLSCEQNLNHDAMYWYRQDPGQGLRLIYYSQIVNDFQKGDIAEGYSVSREKKESFPLTVTSAQKNPTAFYLCASSTLRPGTEAFFGQGTRLTVV.